These 13 T cell receptor beta chains were sequenced from one sample in a study of blood T cell repertoires in COVID-19 (dated by TCRdb to between 2020 and 2021). The protocol used for the library was the immunoSEQ multiplex PCR assay. The clones in this table, taken by TCRdb from immuneACCESS, are in-frame only. Not every clone is retained; where verified, under half of the shortfall comes from an unresolved V gene, and the cause of the rest is unknown. This sample has over 130,000 clones in its table, and roughly 80% of those were observed once. Around 7.8% of the sample rests with the top ten. Sequencing was done on a sample of peripheral blood. Receptors were obtained from a human donor in a cohort sampled during active COVID-19.

The chain has TRBV7-9 and TRBJ1-1; TRBD1 matches at 8 bases. Germline CDR1 and CDR2: SEHNR and FQNEAQ (reference sequence). V dropped 4 bases and J dropped 0; count of bases not matched to a gene: 10. The CDR3 is made up of 17 amino acids. The chain's CDR3 is CASSSRTGQNLNTEAFF. The CDR3 bases are TGTGCCAGCAGCTCCCGGACAGGGCAGAATCTGAACACTGAAGCTTTCTTT.

V usage is TRBV6-5 and J usage is TRBJ2-1; TRBD2 matches 7 bases. The V and J ends lost 7 bases and 5 bases, in that order; junction bases with no gene match: 2. The CDR3 has 12 amino acids. Looked up from germline, CDR1 is MNHEY and CDR2 is SVGAGI. CDR3 in amino acids: CASKRGNNEQFF. Written as DNA, the CDR3 is TGTGCCAGCAAGCGGGGAAACAATGAGCAGTTCTTC.

The chain carries TRBV5-8 and TRBJ1-2, with D possibly being TRBD1 (5 bases). This CDR3 is 13 amino acids long. Germline V CDR1 and CDR2: SGHTS, YDEGEE. Trimming shortened V by 4 bases and J by 6 bases, and 13 bases separated the two germline ends. In DNA form, the CDR3 reads TGTGCCAGCAGCATCTCAGGGATCAATGGCTACACCTTC. Translation gives CASSISGINGYTF.

This clone turned up a few times. The chain carries TRBV2 and TRBJ1-1; maybe TRBD1 (5 bases). The V and J ends lost 8 bases and 1 base respectively, with 14 bases between them. The germline V gene encodes CDR1 SNHLY and CDR2 FYNNEI. This CDR3 is 14 amino acids long. CDR3 region: CASLTDQGNTEAFF. CDR3 in DNA: TGTGCCAGCCTGACGGACCAGGGGAACACTGAAGCTTTCTTT.

V and J are TRBV20-1 and TRBJ1-1; the D gene is possibly TRBD1 (6 bases). The CDR3 length is 11 residues. Germline CDR1 reads DFQATT; CDR2 reads SNEGSKA (reference sequence). Between the trimmed V and J ends, which lost 5 bases and 11 bases, there was a span of 15 bases. The CDR3 bases are TGCAGTGCTGAATCACAGGGTTCGGCTTTCTTT. Translated: CSAESQGSAFF.

The chain uses TRBV19 and TRBJ1-5; possible D gene TRBD1, 6 bases. The CDR3 is 15 amino acids. Germline CDR1 reads LNHDA; CDR2 reads SQIVND (reference sequence). The germline V and J ends were trimmed by 7 bases and 3 bases, with 16 bases remaining between them. The CDR3 sequence is CASTPDRPVNQPQHF. The CDR3 bases are TGTGCCAGTACCCCAGACAGGCCGGTCAATCAGCCCCAGCATTTT.

This rearrangement joins TRBV15 to TRBJ2-1; 7 nucleotides line up with TRBD1. This CDR3 region has 13 residues. The germline V gene encodes CDR1 LNHNV and CDR2 YYDKDF (reference sequence). J lost 12 bases, V lost 1 base, and 6 bases had no gene match. CDR3 residues: CATSRGEGAGQFF. The CDR3 DNA is TGTGCCACCAGCAGAGGTGAGGGGGCCGGGCAGTTCTTC.

The sample holds one count of this clone. The V and J genes are TRBV5-1 and TRBJ2-3; TRBD2 aligns across 8 bases. CDR1 is SGHRS and CDR2 is YFSETQ in the germline V gene. This CDR3 has 17 residues. V dropped 2 bases and J dropped 2; count of bases not matched to a gene: 10. CDR3 bases: TGCGCCAGCAGCTTTTTCGGTTGGCGGGGGGACACAGATACGCAGTATTTT. This encodes CASSFFGWRGDTDTQYF.

This chain joins TRBV28 and TRBJ1-6, with no clear D. Per the germline V gene, CDR1 is MDHEN and CDR2 is SYDVKM. This CDR3 is 19 amino acids long. V was pared by 5 bases and J by 7 bases, with 27 bases between. This chain's CDR3 is CASSLPGEAFRYGNSPLHF. In DNA form, the CDR3 reads TGTGCCAGCAGTCTCCCTGGGGAGGCGTTTCGATATGGGAATTCACCCCTCCACTTT.

The rearrangement joins TRBV6-1 to TRBJ2-2; TRBD1 matches at 9 bases. V gave up 5 bases and J gave up 6 bases; unmatched junction bases: 7. The CDR3 spans 15 residues. Germline V lookup: CDR1 MNHNS, CDR2 SASEGT. The CDR3 spells CASSWYRGRAGELFF. CDR3 nucleotides: TGTGCCAGCAGTTGGTACAGGGGGCGCGCCGGGGAGCTGTTTTTT.

This clone was seen more than once but under ten times. The genes are TRBV2 and TRBJ1-5; D may be TRBD1 (5 bases). The CDR3 covers 14 residues. Germline CDR1 is SNHLY and CDR2 is FYNNEI. Trimming took 5 bases from V and 4 from J, leaving 12 bases between them. The CDR3 DNA follows: TGTGCCAGCAGTTGGGGGGAAACTAATCAGCCCCAGCATTTT. This translates into CASSWGETNQPQHF.

This rearrangement joins TRBV15 to TRBJ2-1, with 9 bases that match TRBD2. Germline CDR1 LNHNV, CDR2 YYDKDF (reference sequence). The CDR3 has 18 residues. J was trimmed by 5 bases and V by 0 bases; bases with no gene match: 11. This CDR3 reads CATSRDLPGTSRNNEQFF. CDR3 bases: TGTGCCACCAGCAGAGATCTACCCGGGACTAGCCGGAACAATGAGCAGTTCTTC.

The CDR3 sequence: CASSMGRASGSSTDTQYF. In nucleotides, the CDR3 is TGTGCCAGTAGTATGGGGAGGGCTAGCGGGTCGAGCACAGATACGCAGTATTTT. The chain carries TRBV19 and TRBJ2-3; TRBD2 agrees at 8 bases. Looked up from germline, CDR1 is LNHDA and CDR2 is SQIVND (reference sequence). The CDR3 spans 18 residues. The ends lost 3 bases at V and 0 bases at J; junction bases unmatched: 11. Using reference TRBV19 and TRBJ2-3 for the parts outside the CDR3, the full variable domain is DGGITQSPKYLFRKEGQNVTLSCEQNLNHDAMYWYRQDPGQGLRLIYYSQIVNDFQKGDIAEGYSVSREKKESFPLTVTSAQKNPTAFYLCASSMGRASGSSTDTQYFGPGTRLTVL.